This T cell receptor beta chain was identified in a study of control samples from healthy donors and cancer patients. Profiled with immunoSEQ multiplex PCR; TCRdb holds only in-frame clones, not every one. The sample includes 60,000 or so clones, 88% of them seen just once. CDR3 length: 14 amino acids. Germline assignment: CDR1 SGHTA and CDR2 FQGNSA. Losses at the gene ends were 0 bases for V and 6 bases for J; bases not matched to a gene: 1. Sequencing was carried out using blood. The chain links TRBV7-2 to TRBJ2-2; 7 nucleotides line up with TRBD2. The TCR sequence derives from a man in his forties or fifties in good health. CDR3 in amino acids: CASSLAGGAGELFF. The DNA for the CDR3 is TGTGCCAGCAGCTTAGCGGGAGGGGCCGGGGAGCTGTTTTTT.